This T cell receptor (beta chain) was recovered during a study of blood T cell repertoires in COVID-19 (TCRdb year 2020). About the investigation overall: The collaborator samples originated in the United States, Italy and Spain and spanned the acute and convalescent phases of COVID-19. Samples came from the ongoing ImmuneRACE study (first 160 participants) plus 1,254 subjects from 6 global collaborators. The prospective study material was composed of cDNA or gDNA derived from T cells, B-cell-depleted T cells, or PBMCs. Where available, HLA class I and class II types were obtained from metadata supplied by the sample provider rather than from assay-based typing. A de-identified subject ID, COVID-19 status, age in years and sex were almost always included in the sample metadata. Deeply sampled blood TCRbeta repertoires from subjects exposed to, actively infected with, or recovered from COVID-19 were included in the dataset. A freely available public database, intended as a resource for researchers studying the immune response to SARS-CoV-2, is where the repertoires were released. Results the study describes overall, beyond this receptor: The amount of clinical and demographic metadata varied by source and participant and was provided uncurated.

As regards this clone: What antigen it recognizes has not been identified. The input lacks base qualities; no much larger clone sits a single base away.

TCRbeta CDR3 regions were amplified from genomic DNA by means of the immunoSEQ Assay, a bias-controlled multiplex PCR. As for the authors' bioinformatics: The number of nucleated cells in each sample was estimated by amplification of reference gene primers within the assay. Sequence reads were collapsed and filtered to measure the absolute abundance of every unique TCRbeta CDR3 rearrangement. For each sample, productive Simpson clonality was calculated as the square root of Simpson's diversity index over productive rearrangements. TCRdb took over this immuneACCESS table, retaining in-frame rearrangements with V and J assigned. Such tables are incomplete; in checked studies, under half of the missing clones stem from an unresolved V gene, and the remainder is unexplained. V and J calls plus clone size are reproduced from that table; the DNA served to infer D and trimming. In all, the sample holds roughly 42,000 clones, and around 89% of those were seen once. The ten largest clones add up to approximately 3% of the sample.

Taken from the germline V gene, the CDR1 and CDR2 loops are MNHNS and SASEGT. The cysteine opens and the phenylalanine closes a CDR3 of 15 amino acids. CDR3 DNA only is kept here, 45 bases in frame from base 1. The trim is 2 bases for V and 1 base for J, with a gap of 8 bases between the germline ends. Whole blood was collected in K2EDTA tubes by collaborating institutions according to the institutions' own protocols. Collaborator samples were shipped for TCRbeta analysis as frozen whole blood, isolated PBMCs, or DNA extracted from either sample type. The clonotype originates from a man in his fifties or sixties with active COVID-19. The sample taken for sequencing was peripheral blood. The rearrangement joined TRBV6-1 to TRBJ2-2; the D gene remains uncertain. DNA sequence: TGTGCCAGCAGTGAAAGCAGCGAGAACACCGGGGAGCTGTTTTTT. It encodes CASSESSENTGELFF.